A single sample is the source of the 3 T cell receptor beta chains below, sequenced in a study of T cells in Graves' hyperthyroidism and ophthalmopathy. TCR beta CDR3 regions were amplified from RNA transcripts. During a first-round RT-PCR of the TCR CDR3, the HTBI primer set was used. TCRdb reprocessed the multiplex PCR reads with MiXCR, giving one entry per CDR3 protein. The data hold 200,000 to 300,000 distinct CDR3 sequences, with around 17% observed a single time. The material sequenced was blood. All receptors come from a woman aged 18-29 years with Graves' ophthalmopathy.

This clonotype was picked up many times. This rearrangement joins TRBV2 to TRBJ2-7; TRBD2 aligns across 9 bases. Germline CDR1 is SNHLY and CDR2 is FYNNEI. This CDR3 spans 16 amino acids. Unmatched junction bases numbered 14, after V lost 4 bases and J lost 7 bases. The CDR3 reads CASSVSDSGGPREQYF. Written as DNA, the CDR3 is TGTGCCAGCAGTGTCTCCGATAGCGGGGGTCCTCGGGAGCAGTACTTC.

The table lists this clonotype with many counts. The rearrangement joins TRBV24-1 to TRBJ1-5; no definite D call. The CDR3 runs to 12 residues. CDR1 is KGHDR and CDR2 is SFDVKD in the germline V gene. V was shortened by 3 bases and J by 6 bases, with 5 bases between the two germline ends. The CDR3 sequence: CATSDLGQPQHF. The DNA of the CDR3 is TGTGCCACCAGTGATCTAGGTCAGCCCCAGCATTTT.

At least ten counts were recorded for this clonotype. The gene calls are TRBV12-3 or TRBV12-4 and TRBJ2-5; TRBD1 matches 12 bases. With 7 bases clipped from V and 4 bases from J, the junction kept 7 bases outside the gene matches. The CDR3 is made up of 15 amino acids. The CDR3 region has the DNA TGTGCCAGCACACGGGACAGGGGGCGAGTAGAGACCCAGTACTTC. Translation gives CASTRDRGRVETQYF.